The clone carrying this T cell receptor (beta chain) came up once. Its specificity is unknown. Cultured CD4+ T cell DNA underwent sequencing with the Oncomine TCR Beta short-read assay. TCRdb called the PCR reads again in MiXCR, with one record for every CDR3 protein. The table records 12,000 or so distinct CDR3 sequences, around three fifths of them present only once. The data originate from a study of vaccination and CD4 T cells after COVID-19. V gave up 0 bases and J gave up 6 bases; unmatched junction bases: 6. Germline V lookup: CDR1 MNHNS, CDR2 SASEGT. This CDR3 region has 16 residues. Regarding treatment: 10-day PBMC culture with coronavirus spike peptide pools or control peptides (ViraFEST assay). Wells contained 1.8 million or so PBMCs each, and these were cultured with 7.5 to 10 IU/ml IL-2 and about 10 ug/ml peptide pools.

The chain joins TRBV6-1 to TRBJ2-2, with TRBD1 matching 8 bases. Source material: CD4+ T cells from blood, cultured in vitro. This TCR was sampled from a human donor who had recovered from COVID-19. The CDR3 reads CASSEAHPGGPGELFF. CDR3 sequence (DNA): TGTGCCAGCAGTGAAGCGCACCCAGGGGGCCCCGGGGAGCTGTTTTTT.